A single sample gave rise to the 26 T cell receptor beta chains below, sequenced in a study of blood T cell dynamics during melanoma immunotherapy (dated by TCRdb to 2018 to 2021). Interpreted using the paper, the time point label stands for: week 3, after first cycle of checkpoint inhibitor. Libraries were prepared through the immunoSEQ multiplex PCR assay. Not all clones reach the TCRdb copy of this immuneACCESS table, which keeps in-frame sequences only. Checked studies attribute under half of the gap to unresolved V genes and leave the rest unexplained. The sample includes a few thousand clones, with about 90% observed a single time. The ten most abundant clones make up 30% of the sample. The specimen comprised blood, sampled from a patient treated with checkpoint blockade. These receptors came from a human donor with melanoma.

The chain is built from TRBV30 and TRBJ2-1, with 11 nucleotides matching TRBD2. CDR3 size: 13 residues. Trimming took 5 bases from V and 12 from J; bases not matched to a gene: 9. From germline, CDR1 is GTSNPN and CDR2 SVGIG (reference sequence). The CDR3 region is CAWFKTSGTVQFF. CDR3 nucleotide sequence: TGTGCCTGGTTTAAGACTAGCGGGACAGTGCAGTTCTTC. Combining the CDR3 with reference TRBV30 and TRBJ2-1 gives the whole variable domain SQTIHQWPATLVQPVGSPLSLECTVEGTSNPNLYWYRQAAGRGLQLLFYSVGIGQISSEVPQNLSASRPQDRQFILSSKKLLLSDSGFYLCAWFKTSGTVQFFGPGTRLTVL.

This clone came up once. The chain joins TRBV6-5 to TRBJ1-2; maybe TRBD1 (5 bases). The CDR3 length is 15 residues. Trimming cost V 0 bases and J 4 bases, with 12 bases left between them. Germline V gives CDR1 MNHEY, CDR2 SVGAGI. The DNA of the CDR3 is TGTGCCAGCAGTTACTCCGGGGGGGATATCTATGGCTACACCTTC. This encodes CASSYSGGDIYGYTF.

Concerning this clone itself: At one end, the junction sequence differs from germline, possibly due to a read error. This rearrangement joins TRBV7-3 to TRBJ2-5, with D perhaps matching TRBD1 (7 bases). The CDR3 is 16 residues long. Germline V gene lookup returns CDR1 SGHTA and CDR2 FQGTGA. CDR3 protein: CASSQTLQGRRETQYF. Written as DNA, the CDR3 is TGCGCCAGCAGCCAGACGCTACAGGGGAGGAGGGAGACCCAGTACTTC.

V gene TRBV19 combines with J gene TRBJ2-6; 7 nucleotides line up with TRBD2. The J segment lost 2 bases and the V segment lost 3 bases, leaving 4 bases of the junction unmatched. The CDR3 loop spans 16 amino acids. Germline assignment: CDR1 LNHDA and CDR2 SQIVND (reference sequence). Here the CDR3 DNA reads TGTGCCAGTAGTATGGGGGGGAGAGCTGGGGCCAACGTCCTGACTTTC. Amino acids: CASSMGGRAGANVLTF.

The gene calls are TRBV9 and TRBJ2-6, with no clear D. CDR3 size: 13 residues. CDR1 and CDR2 (germline): SGDLS, YYNGEE. The ends were cut back, 4 bases at V and 4 bases at J, with 6 bases in the middle. DNA for the CDR3: TGTGCCAGCAGCCGGCCAGGGGCCAACGTCCTGACTTTC. Encoded protein: CASSRPGANVLTF.

This clone has a handful of counts. The J gene is TRBJ1-5, the V gene TRBV5-6, with TRBD1 matching over 8 bases. CDR1 is SGHDT, CDR2 YYEEEE, per germline. J was trimmed by 0 bases and V by 2 bases; bases with no gene match: 7. The CDR3 has 17 residues. CDR3 nucleotide sequence: TGTGCCAGCAGCTTTGGGGACGACAGGGGTAGCAATCAGCCCCAGCATTTT. Translated: CASSFGDDRGSNQPQHF.

CDR3 residues: CASSFRTGPGGELFF. The CDR3 DNA reads as TGTGCCAGCAGCTTCCGGACAGGCCCGGGGGGGGAGCTGTTTTTT. The chain joins TRBV5-4 to TRBJ2-2, with 7 bases aligning to TRBD1. The germline V gene encodes CDR1 SGHNT and CDR2 YYREEE (reference sequence). V trimming: 2 bases; J trimming: 8 bases; junction bases outside the gene matches: 9. The CDR3 is 15 amino acids.

The chain combines TRBV14 with TRBJ2-7, with D unresolved. CDR3 length equals 15 residues. Germline V gene lookup returns CDR1 SGHDN and CDR2 FVKESK. Between the trimmed V and J ends, which lost 0 bases and 3 bases, there was a span of 12 bases. This chain's CDR3 is CASSQDLSRHYEQYF. The CDR3 region has the DNA TGTGCCAGCAGCCAAGATCTTAGCAGACACTACGAGCAGTACTTC.

This chain links TRBV30 with TRBJ1-4, with D maybe TRBD1 (6 bases). CDR3 length: 14 residues. Trimming removed 3 bases from V and 2 bases from J, with 10 bases in between. Germline V lookup: CDR1 GTSNPN, CDR2 SVGIG (reference sequence). The CDR3 coding sequence is TGTGCCTGGAGCTCAGGACAGACTAATGAAAAACTGTTTTTT. Residues: CAWSSGQTNEKLFF.

The sample holds one count of this clone. The J gene is TRBJ2-2, the V gene TRBV11-3, with D tentatively TRBD1 (5 bases). Looked up from germline, CDR1 is SGHNT and CDR2 is YENEEA. The V and J ends lost 5 bases and 1 base respectively, with 14 bases between them. The CDR3 is 16 residues long. The CDR3 DNA sequence: TGTGCCAGCAGCCCAAGGGGCAAGATGAACACCGGGGAGCTGTTTTTT. Translating it yields CASSPRGKMNTGELFF.

V usage is TRBV6-6 and J usage is TRBJ1-2; weak D call: TRBD1 (6 bases). The CDR3 sequence is 15 residues long. The ends were cut back, 6 bases at V and 6 bases at J, with 20 bases in the middle. Per the germline V gene, CDR1 is MNHNY and CDR2 is SVGAGI (reference sequence). The CDR3 region is CASSPQTGTIHGYTF. The CDR3 DNA reads as TGTGCCAGCAGCCCGCAAACCGGGACAATCCATGGCTACACCTTC.

The chain recombines TRBV5-8 with TRBJ2-7; D is undetermined. Trimming removed 2 bases at V and 1 base at J, with 10 bases between. The germline V gene encodes CDR1 SGHTS and CDR2 YDEGEE. CDR3 length: 14 residues. The DNA of the CDR3 is TGTGCCAGCAGCTTCCACGACACTTCCTACGAGCAGTACTTC. This encodes CASSFHDTSYEQYF.

This sequence joins TRBV10-3 and TRBJ2-1, with D possibly matching TRBD2 (7 bases). The CDR3 is made up of 15 amino acids. V dropped 4 bases and J dropped 4 bases, with 14 bases sitting between them. CDR1 and CDR2 (germline): ENHRY, SYGVKD. The DNA for the CDR3 is TGTGCCATCAGTGGAGGGGGAGGGACGTACAATGAGCAGTTCTTC. Translated: CAISGGGGTYNEQFF.

This chain links TRBV6-1 with TRBJ1-4, with 12 bases fitting TRBD1. In germline, CDR1 is MNHNS, CDR2 SASEGT. The CDR3 sequence is 14 residues long. Written as DNA, the CDR3 is TGTGCAACCAACCGGGGGACAGGGGGCGAAAAACTGTTTTTT. Residues: CATNRGTGGEKLFF.

J is TRBJ2-5 and V is TRBV4-3; D not resolved. V shed 0 bases and J shed 0 bases, with 8 bases lying between them. This CDR3 comprises 15 residues. Germline assignment: CDR1 LGHNA and CDR2 YSLEER. CDR3 coding DNA: TGCGCCAGCAGCCAAGATCTGGGCGACCAAGAGACCCAGTACTTC. The encoded protein is CASSQDLGDQETQYF.

A few counts support this clone. The V and J genes are TRBV2 and TRBJ2-7; D ambiguous. Germline V CDR1 and CDR2: SNHLY, FYNNEI. The V end lost 7 bases, the J end lost 2 bases, and 9 bases lay between the germline ends. The CDR3 spans 12 residues. The chain's CDR3 is CASTALTYEQYF. As DNA, the CDR3 is TGTGCCAGCACAGCTTTAACCTACGAGCAGTACTTC.

The chain has TRBV4-2 and TRBJ2-2; D is uncertain. Germline values: CDR1 LGHNA, CDR2 YNFKEQ. Trimming took off 4 bases at V and 3 bases at J, with 12 bases between the two ends. The CDR3 is 15 residues long. The CDR3 region has the DNA TGTGCCAGCAGCCCCGGTGGCATCTACACCGGGGAGCTGTTTTTT. It specifies CASSPGGIYTGELFF.

The chain has TRBV30 and TRBJ2-7, with D perhaps TRBD1 (6 bases). Germline V gene sequence: CDR1 GTSNPN, CDR2 SVGIG (reference sequence). The V end lost 3 bases, the J end lost 5 bases, and 23 bases lay between the germline ends. The CDR3 sequence is 16 residues long. The CDR3 reads CAWSPQGNRLTHEQYF. CDR3 sequence (DNA): TGTGCCTGGAGCCCCCAGGGGAACAGGCTAACCCACGAGCAGTACTTC.

The chain couples TRBV4-3 to TRBJ1-4, with 7 bases that match TRBD1. After removal of 1 base from V and 8 bases from J, the junction contained 7 bases not matched to a gene. Germline values: CDR1 LGHNA, CDR2 YSLEER. This CDR3 is 15 amino acids long. This chain's CDR3 is CASSQGDRVDEKLFF. The CDR3 DNA is TGCGCCAGCAGCCAAGGAGACAGGGTGGACGAAAAACTGTTTTTT.

The rearrangement links TRBV19 to TRBJ2-3; no reliable D call. This CDR3 comprises 15 residues. Germline loops: CDR1 LNHDA, CDR2 SQIVND (reference sequence). V lost 1 base and J lost 2, with 10 bases in between. CDR3 bases: TGTGCCAGTAGTATAGCTCTGGGGAACACAGATACGCAGTATTTT. Amino acid sequence: CASSIALGNTDTQYF.

The rearrangement joins TRBV7-8 to TRBJ2-1; D is undetermined. Trimming removed 5 bases at V and 0 bases at J, with 14 bases between. Germline CDR1 is SGHVS and CDR2 is FQNEAQ. The CDR3 has 16 residues. The CDR3 region is CASSHPASSSYNEQFF. DNA of the CDR3: TGTGCCAGCAGCCACCCCGCTTCAAGCTCCTACAATGAGCAGTTCTTC. The variable domain in full, completed from reference TRBV7-8 and TRBJ2-1, reads GAGVSQSPRYKVAKRGQDVALRCDPISGHVSLFWYQQALGQGPEFLTYFQNEAQLDKSGLPSDRFFAERPEGSVSTLKIQRTQQEDSAVYLCASSHPASSSYNEQFFGPGTRLTVL.

V usage is TRBV4-3 and J usage is TRBJ1-6; unclear D gene. The CDR3 extends over 12 amino acids. Germline values: CDR1 LGHNA, CDR2 YSLEER. V was shortened by 1 base and J by 9 bases, with 4 bases between the two germline ends. CDR3 in amino acids: CASSQGISPLHF. The CDR3 DNA follows: TGCGCCAGCAGCCAAGGGATTTCACCCCTCCACTTT.

V is TRBV11-3 and J is TRBJ2-2; tentative D call: TRBD2 (6 bases). Looked up from germline, CDR1 is SGHNT and CDR2 is YENEEA. Trimming took off 8 bases at V and 8 bases at J, with 9 bases between the two ends. The CDR3 contains 11 residues. Written as DNA, the CDR3 is TGTGCCAGCTGGGGGGAGGGGGAGCTGTTTTTT. Its protein product is CASWGEGELFF.

J is TRBJ2-2 and V is TRBV18; D gene unclear. Looked up from germline, CDR1 is KGHSH and CDR2 is LQKENI. Trimming removed 3 bases from V and 11 bases from J, with 10 bases in between. The CDR3 extends over 12 amino acids. CDR3 residues: CASSPNYSELFF. The CDR3 nucleotides are TGTGCCAGCTCACCTAACTACAGTGAGCTGTTTTTT.

Only one count was recorded for this clone. V is TRBV5-1 and J is TRBJ1-1; perhaps TRBD1 as D (5 bases). Trimming took off 5 bases at V and 11 bases at J, with 22 bases between the two ends. Germline V gene lookup returns CDR1 SGHRS and CDR2 YFSETQ. The CDR3 has 14 amino acids. CDR3 residues: CASRTEGSRGEAFF. The DNA of the CDR3 is TGCGCCAGCAGGACAGAAGGTTCCAGAGGAGAGGCTTTCTTT.

CDR3 sequence reads: CASSLLGNTEAFF. The CDR3 DNA follows: TGTGCCAGCAGCTTATTAGGGAACACTGAAGCTTTCTTT. The V gene is TRBV7-9, the J gene TRBJ1-1, with unresolved D. The V end lost 2 bases, the J end lost 1 base, and 5 bases lay between the germline ends. The CDR3 length is 13 residues. Germline lookup yields CDR1 SEHNR and CDR2 FQNEAQ (reference sequence).